This is a list of T cell receptor beta chains from one sample in a study of follicular helper T cells after annual influenza vaccination. Profiling relied on immunoSEQ multiplex PCR, and the TCRdb table lists in-frame clones only, not all of them. In the table there are 9,500 to 15,000 clones, 80% of which are singletons. The sequencing here drew on CXCR5+ CD38- circulating T follicular helper cells from blood, taken on the day of influenza vaccination. The receptors originated from an adult who received the influenza vaccine. Both conserved end residues are part of each CDR3. A D gene is named only where the DNA matches it firmly.

v_gene	j_gene	d_gene	CDR3aa
TRBV5-5	TRBJ2-3	.	CASSLDGRTDTQYF
TRBV28	TRBJ2-7	TRBD1	CASSHSGTGYYEQYF
TRBV5-4	TRBJ2-5	TRBD2	CASSFTSEGETQYF
TRBV9	TRBJ1-1	.	CASSAIRGNTEAFF
TRBV19	TRBJ2-3	TRBD1	CASKGWDRGTTDTQYF
TRBV7-2	TRBJ1-2	.	CASSLGVNYGYTF
TRBV30	TRBJ1-2	.	CAWSINRVNYGYTF
TRBV19	TRBJ1-1	TRBD1	CASSRGQGAFF
TRBV2	TRBJ2-7	TRBD1	CASSNGQGTYEQYF
TRBV29-1	TRBJ2-2	.	CSVVPSSNTGELFF
TRBV14	TRBJ1-1	.	CASSPSWGVEAFF
TRBV10-1	TRBJ2-1	.	CASSRLVSGEQFF
TRBV9	TRBJ1-1	.	CASSPTPWTEAFF
TRBV6-1	TRBJ2-5	.	CASSPYRTAQETQYF
TRBV6-6	TRBJ2-5	.	CASSLAGAQTQYF
TRBV2	TRBJ2-2	TRBD1	CASRQGDHTGELFF